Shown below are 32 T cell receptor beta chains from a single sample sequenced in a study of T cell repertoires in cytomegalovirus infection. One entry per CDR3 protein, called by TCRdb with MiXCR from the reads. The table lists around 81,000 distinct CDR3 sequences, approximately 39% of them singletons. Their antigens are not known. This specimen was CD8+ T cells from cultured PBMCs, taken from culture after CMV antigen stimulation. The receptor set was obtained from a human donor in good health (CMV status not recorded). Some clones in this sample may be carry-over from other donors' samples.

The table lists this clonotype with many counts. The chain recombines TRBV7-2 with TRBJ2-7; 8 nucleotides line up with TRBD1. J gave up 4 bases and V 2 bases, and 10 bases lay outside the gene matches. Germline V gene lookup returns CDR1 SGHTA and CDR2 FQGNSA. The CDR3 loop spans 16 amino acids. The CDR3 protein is CASSLTGQGRTYEQYF. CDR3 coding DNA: TGTGCCAGCAGCTTAACCGGACAGGGTCGTACGTACGAGCAGTACTTC.

The CDR3 DNA reads TGTGCCAGCAGTACCACAGGGGGTTCCCCCTACGAGCAGTACTTC. Its protein product is CASSTTGGSPYEQYF. V usage is TRBV27 and J usage is TRBJ2-7, with 8 bases identical to TRBD1. CDR1 is MNHEY and CDR2 is SMNVEV in the germline V gene (reference sequence). J gave up 2 bases and V 5 bases, and 8 bases lay outside the gene matches. This CDR3 contains 15 residues.

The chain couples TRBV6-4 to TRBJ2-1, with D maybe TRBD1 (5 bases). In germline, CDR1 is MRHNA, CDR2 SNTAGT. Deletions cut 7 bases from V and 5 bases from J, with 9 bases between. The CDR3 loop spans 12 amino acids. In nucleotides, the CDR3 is TGTGCCAGCAAGGACAAAAACAATGAGCAGTTCTTC. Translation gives CASKDKNNEQFF.

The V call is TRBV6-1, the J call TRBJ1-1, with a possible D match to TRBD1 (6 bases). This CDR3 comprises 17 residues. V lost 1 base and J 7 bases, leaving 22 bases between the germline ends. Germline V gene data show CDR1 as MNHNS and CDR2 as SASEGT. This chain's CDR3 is CASSEEGVTWSADEAFF. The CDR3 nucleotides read TGTGCCAGCAGTGAAGAGGGGGTAACTTGGAGTGCTGATGAAGCTTTCTTT.

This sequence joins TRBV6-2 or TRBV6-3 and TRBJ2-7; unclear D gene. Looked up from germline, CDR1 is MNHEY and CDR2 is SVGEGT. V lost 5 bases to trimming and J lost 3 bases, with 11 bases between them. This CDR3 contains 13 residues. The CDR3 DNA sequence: TGTGCCAGCAGTGAACACGGAATCTACGAGCAGTACTTC. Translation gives CASSEHGIYEQYF.

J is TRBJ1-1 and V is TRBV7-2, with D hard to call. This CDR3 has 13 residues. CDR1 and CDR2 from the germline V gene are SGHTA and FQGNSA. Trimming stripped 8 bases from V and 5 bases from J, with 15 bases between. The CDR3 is CASLAGVWTEAFF. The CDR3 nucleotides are TGTGCCAGCCTCGCTGGGGTTTGGACTGAAGCTTTCTTT.

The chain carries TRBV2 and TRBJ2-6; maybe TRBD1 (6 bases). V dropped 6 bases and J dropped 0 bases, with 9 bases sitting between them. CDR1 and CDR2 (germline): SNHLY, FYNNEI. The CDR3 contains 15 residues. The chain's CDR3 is CASRLDSSGANVLTF. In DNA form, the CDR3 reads TGTGCCAGCAGATTGGACAGCTCTGGGGCCAACGTCCTGACTTTC. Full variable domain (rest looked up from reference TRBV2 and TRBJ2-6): EPEVTQTPSHQVTQMGQEVILRCVPISNHLYFYWYRQILGQKVEFLVSFYNNEISEKSEIFDDQFSVERPDGSNFTLKIRSTKLEDSAMYFCASRLDSSGANVLTFGAGSRLTVL.

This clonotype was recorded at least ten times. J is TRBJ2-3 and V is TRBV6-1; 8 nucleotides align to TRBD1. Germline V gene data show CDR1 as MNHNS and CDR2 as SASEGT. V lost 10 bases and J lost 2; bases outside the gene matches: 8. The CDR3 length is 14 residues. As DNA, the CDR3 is TGTGCCAACGGACAGGGCTCGCACACAGATACGCAGTATTTT. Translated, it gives CANGQGSHTDTQYF.

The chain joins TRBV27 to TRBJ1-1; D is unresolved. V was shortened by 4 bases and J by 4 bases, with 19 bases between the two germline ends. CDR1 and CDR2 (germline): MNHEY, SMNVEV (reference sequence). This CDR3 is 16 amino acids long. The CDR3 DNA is TGTGCCAGCAGTTCCTATTTCGGTACCGCTGGCACTGAAGCTTTCTTT. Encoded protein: CASSSYFGTAGTEAFF.

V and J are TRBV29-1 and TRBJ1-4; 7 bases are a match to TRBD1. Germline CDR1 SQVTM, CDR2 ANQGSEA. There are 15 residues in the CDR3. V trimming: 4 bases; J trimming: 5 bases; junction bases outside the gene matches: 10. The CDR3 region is CSVGHGTARNEKLFF. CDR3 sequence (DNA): TGCAGCGTTGGCCACGGGACAGCCAGAAATGAAAAACTGTTTTTT.

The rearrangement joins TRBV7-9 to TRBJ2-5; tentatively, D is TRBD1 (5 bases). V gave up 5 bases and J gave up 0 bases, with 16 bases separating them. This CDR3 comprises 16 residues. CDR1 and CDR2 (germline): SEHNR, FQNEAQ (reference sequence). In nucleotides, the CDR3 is TGTGCCAGCAGCCGCGATGACAGCCGGTACCAAGAGACCCAGTACTTC. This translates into CASSRDDSRYQETQYF.

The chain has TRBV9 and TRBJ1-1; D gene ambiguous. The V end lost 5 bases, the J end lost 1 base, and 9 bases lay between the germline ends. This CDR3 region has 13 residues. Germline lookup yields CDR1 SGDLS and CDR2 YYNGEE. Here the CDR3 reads CASRPQENTEAFF. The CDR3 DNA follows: TGTGCCAGCAGACCGCAGGAGAACACTGAAGCTTTCTTT.

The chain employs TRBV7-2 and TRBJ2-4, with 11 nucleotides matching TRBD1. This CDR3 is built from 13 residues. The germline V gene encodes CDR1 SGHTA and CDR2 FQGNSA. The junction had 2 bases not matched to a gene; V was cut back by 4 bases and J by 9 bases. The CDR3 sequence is CASSWTGGGIQYF. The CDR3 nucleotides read TGTGCCAGCAGCTGGACAGGGGGCGGCATTCAGTACTTC.

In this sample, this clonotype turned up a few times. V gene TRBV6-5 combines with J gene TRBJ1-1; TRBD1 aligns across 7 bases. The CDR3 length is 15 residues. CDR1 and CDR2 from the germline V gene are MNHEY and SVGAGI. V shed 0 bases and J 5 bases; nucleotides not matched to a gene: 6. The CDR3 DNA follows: TGTGCCAGCAGTTACTCACTTACAGGGGTGACTGAAGCTTTCTTT. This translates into CASSYSLTGVTEAFF.

CDR3 region: CASSYGMWTEAFF. Written as DNA, the CDR3 is TGTGCCAGCAGTTACGGGATGTGGACTGAAGCTTTCTTT. The chain is built from TRBV6-5 and TRBJ1-1; D is uncertain. Germline CDR1 MNHEY, CDR2 SVGAGI. Trimming removed 2 bases at V and 5 bases at J, with 9 bases between. CDR3 length: 13 amino acids.

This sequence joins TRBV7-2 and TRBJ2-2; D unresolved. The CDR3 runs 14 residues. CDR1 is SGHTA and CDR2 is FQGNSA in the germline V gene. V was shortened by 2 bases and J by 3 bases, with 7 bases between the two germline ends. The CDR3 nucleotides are TGTACCAGCAGCTTAAGTATGGACACCGGGGAGCTGTTTTTT. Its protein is CTSSLSMDTGELFF. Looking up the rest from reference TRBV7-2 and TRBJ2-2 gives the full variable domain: GAGVSQSPSNKVTEKGKDVELRCDPISGHTALYWYRQSLGQGLEFLIYFQGNSAPDKSGLPSDRFSAERTGGSVSTLTIQRTQQEDSAVYLCTSSLSMDTGELFFGEGSRLTVL.

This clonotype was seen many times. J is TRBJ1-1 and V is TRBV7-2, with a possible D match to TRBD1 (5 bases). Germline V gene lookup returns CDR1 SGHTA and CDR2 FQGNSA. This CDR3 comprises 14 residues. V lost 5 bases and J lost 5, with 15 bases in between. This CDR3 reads CASSLEGLWTEAFF. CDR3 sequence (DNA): TGTGCCAGCAGCCTAGAGGGGTTGTGGACTGAAGCTTTCTTT.

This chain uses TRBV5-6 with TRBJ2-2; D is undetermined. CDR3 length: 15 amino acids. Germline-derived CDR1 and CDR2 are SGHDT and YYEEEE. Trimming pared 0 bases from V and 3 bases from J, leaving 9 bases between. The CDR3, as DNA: TGTGCCAGCAGCTTGGATTCTCCGGACACCGGGGAGCTGTTTTTT. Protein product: CASSLDSPDTGELFF.

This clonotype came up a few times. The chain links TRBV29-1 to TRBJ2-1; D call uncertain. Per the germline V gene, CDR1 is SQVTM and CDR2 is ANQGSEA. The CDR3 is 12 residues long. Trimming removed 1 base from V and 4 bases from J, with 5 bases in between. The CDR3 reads CSVEGGYNEQFF. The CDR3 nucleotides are TGCAGCGTTGAAGGAGGATACAATGAGCAGTTCTTC.

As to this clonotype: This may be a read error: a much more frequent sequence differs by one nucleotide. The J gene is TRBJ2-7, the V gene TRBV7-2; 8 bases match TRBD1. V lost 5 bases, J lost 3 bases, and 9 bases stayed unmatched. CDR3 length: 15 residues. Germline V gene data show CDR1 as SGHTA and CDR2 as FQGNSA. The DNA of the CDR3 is TGTGCCAGCAGCCTGATAGCTACAGGGGGCTACGAGCAGTACTTC. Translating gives CASSLIATGGYEQYF.

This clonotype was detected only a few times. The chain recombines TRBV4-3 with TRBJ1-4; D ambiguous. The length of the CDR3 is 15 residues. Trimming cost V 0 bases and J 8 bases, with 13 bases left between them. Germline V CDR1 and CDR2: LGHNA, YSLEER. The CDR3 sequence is CASSQDRGFYEKLFF. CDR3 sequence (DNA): TGCGCCAGCAGCCAAGATCGAGGGTTCTACGAAAAACTGTTTTTT.

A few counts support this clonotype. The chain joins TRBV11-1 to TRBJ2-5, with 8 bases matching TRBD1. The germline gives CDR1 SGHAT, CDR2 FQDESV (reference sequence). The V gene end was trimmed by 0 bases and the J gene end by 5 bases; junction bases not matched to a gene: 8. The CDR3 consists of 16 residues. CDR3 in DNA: TGTGCCAGCAGCTTAGCGCTCCAGGGGGCAAGGGAGACCCAGTACTTC. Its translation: CASSLALQGARETQYF.

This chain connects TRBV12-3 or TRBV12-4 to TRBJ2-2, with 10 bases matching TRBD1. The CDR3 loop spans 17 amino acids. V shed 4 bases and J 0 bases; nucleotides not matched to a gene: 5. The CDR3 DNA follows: TGTGCCAGCAGTTGGGACAGGGGTGACGCGAACACCGGGGAGCTGTTTTTT. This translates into CASSWDRGDANTGELFF.

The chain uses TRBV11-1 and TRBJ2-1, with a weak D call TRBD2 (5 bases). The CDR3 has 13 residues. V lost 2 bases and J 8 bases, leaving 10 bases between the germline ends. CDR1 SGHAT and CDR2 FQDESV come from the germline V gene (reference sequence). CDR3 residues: CASSLFEGDEQFF. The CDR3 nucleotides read TGTGCCAGCAGCTTATTCGAGGGTGATGAGCAGTTCTTC.

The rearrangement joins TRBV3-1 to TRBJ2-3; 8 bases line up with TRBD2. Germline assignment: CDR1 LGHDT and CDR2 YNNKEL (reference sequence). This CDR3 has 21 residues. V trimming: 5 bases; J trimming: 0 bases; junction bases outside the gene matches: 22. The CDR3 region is CASSTPIAGLGIAVSTDTQYF. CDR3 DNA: TGTGCCAGCAGCACCCCAATTGCGGGACTAGGCATCGCGGTGAGCACAGATACGCAGTATTTT.

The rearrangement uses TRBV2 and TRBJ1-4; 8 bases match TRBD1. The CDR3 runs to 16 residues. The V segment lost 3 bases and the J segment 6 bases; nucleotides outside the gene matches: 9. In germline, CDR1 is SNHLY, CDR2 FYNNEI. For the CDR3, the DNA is TGTGCCAGCAGTGACGGACAGGGAGATTGGGATGAAAAACTGTTTTTT. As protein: CASSDGQGDWDEKLFF.

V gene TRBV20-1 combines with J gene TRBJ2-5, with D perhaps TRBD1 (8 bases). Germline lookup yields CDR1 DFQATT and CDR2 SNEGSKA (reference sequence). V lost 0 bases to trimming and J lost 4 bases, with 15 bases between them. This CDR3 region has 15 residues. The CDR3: CSARDLGGTGETQYF. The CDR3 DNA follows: TGCAGTGCTAGAGATTTGGGGGGGACAGGAGAGACCCAGTACTTC.

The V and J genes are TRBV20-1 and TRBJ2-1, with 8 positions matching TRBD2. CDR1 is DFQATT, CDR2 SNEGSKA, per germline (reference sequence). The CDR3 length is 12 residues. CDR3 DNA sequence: TGCTCAAGCGGGGGCCGATTCAATGAGCAGTTCTTC. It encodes CSSGGRFNEQFF.

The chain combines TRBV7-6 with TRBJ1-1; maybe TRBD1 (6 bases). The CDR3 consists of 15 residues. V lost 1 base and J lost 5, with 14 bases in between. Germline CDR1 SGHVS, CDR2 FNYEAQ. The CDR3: CASSLGWGRWTEAFF. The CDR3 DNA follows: TGTGCCAGCAGCTTAGGGTGGGGGCGATGGACTGAAGCTTTCTTT.

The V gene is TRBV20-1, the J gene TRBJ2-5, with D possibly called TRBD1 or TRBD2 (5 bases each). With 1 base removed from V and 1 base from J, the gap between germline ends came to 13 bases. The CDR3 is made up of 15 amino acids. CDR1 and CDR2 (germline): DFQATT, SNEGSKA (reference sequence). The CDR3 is CSARGFGTPQETQYF. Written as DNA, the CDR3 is TGCAGTGCTAGAGGGTTCGGGACGCCCCAAGAGACCCAGTACTTC.

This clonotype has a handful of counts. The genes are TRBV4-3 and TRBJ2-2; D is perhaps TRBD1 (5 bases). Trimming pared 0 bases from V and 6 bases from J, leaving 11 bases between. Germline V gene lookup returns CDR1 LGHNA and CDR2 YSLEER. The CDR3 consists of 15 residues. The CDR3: CASSQETAPAGELFF. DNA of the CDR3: TGCGCCAGCAGCCAAGAGACAGCCCCCGCCGGGGAGCTGTTTTTT.

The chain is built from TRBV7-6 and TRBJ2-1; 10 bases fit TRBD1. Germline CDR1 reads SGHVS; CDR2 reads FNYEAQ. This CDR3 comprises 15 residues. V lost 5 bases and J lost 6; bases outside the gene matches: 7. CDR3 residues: CASSLRDRGSNEQFF. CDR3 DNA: TGTGCCAGCAGCCTCCGGGACAGGGGTAGCAATGAGCAGTTCTTC.